This is a list of T cell receptor beta chains from one sample in a study of control samples from healthy donors and cancer patients. Data came from immunoSEQ multiplex PCR; TCRdb stores just in-frame clones and leaves some out. Of more than 50,000 clones listed, 95% to 97% were seen once; the top ten hold approximately 1.1%. Sequenced sample: blood. The receptors derive from a woman aged 18 to 35 in good health. Each CDR3 is given with its conserved first and last residue. The D gene is left open where the match is weak. A row's size may be missing; if present it is once, few, many or a size class.

TRBV7-9,TRBJ1-2,NA,NA,CASSLASIYGYTF,TGTGCCAGCAGCTTAGCGTCCATCTATGGCTACACCTTC
TRBV11-2,TRBJ2-2,NA,NA,CASPTGSLPYTGELFF,TGTGCCAGCCCCACGGGGAGCCTACCCTACACCGGGGAGCTGTTTTTT
TRBV18,TRBJ1-5,NA,NA,CASSPISGGFQPQHF,TGTGCCAGCTCACCAATCTCTGGGGGCTTCCAGCCCCAGCATTTT
TRBV10-3,TRBJ1-6,NA,NA,CAISRGEGNSPLHF,TGTGCCATCAGTCGGGGGGAAGGTAATTCACCCCTCCACTTT
TRBV7-8,TRBJ1-4,once,NA,CASSLVGGPNEKLFF,TGTGCCAGCAGCTTAGTTGGGGGACCCAATGAAAAACTGTTTTTT
TRBV3-1/TRBV3-2,TRBJ1-4,NA,NA,CASSQDSGTREKLFF,TGTGCCAGCAGCCAAGATTCAGGGACACGGGAAAAACTGTTTTTT
TRBV12-3/TRBV12-4,TRBJ1-5,NA,NA,CASSQQGWQPQHF,TGTGCCAGCAGCCAACAGGGCTGGCAGCCCCAGCATTTT
TRBV7-6,TRBJ2-7,NA,NA,CASSPEVNPYEQYF,TGTGCCAGCAGCCCCGAAGTGAACCCCTACGAGCAGTACTTC
TRBV6-2/TRBV6-3,TRBJ2-2,NA,TRBD1,CASSENRGHGELFF,TGTGCCAGCAGCGAGAACAGGGGCCACGGGGAGCTGTTTTTT
TRBV19,TRBJ1-5,once,NA,CASSIVAFRGPNQPQHF,TGTGCCAGTAGTATAGTGGCGTTCCGAGGCCCCAATCAGCCCCAGCATTTT
TRBV7-6,TRBJ2-1,NA,TRBD2,CASSLEGRGAYNEQFF,TGTGCCAGCAGCTTAGAGGGGCGGGGGGCTTACAATGAGCAGTTCTTC
TRBV18,TRBJ2-7,NA,TRBD1,CASSLGTDYEQYF,TGTGCCAGCTCACTCGGGACAGACTACGAGCAGTACTTC
TRBV10-1,TRBJ2-2,NA,NA,CASSVSETGELFF,TGCGCCAGCAGTGTCTCGGAAACCGGGGAGCTGTTTTTT
TRBV6-6,TRBJ1-1,NA,NA,CASRAGVNTEAFF,TGTGCCAGCCGGGCGGGGGTGAACACTGAAGCTTTCTTT